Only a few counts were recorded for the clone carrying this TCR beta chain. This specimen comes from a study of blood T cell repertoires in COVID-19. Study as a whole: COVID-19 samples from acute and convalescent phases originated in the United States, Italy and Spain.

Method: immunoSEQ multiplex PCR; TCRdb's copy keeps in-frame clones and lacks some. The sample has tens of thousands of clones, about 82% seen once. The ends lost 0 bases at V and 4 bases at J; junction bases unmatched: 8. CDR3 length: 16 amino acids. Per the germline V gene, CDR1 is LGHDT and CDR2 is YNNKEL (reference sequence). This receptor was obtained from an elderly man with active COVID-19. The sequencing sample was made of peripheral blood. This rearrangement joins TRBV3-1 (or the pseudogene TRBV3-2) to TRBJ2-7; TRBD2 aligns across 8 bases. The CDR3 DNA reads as TGTGCCAGCAGCCAAGATAGCGCGGGGGGCCGATACGAGCAGTACTTC. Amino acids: CASSQDSAGGRYEQYF.